These 15 T cell receptor beta chains were all obtained from the same sample, sequenced in a study. TCRdb itself ran the RT-PCR reads through MiXCR, one entry per CDR3 protein. The sample consists of about 680,000 distinct CDR3 sequences, 14% of them appearing once. Sequenced: memory CD4+ T cells from blood. These receptors all stem from a female donor in good health, serving as a healthy control.

V is TRBV3-1 and J is TRBJ2-7, with 7 bases aligning to TRBD1. After removal of 6 bases from V and 3 bases from J, the junction contained 11 bases not matched to a gene. Germline CDR1 and CDR2: LGHDT and YNNKEL (reference sequence). The CDR3 covers 15 residues. The CDR3 coding sequence is TGTGCCAGCAGTCTGACAGGGATGGATCGCTACGAGCAGTACTTC. This sequence encodes CASSLTGMDRYEQYF.

This clonotype was recorded many times. The V gene is TRBV20-1, the J gene TRBJ2-2, with D possibly TRBD1 on 6 matching bases. Germline assignment: CDR1 DFQATT and CDR2 SNEGSKA (reference sequence). The CDR3 has 12 residues. The ends were cut back, 6 bases at V and 4 bases at J, with 9 bases in the middle. CDR3 nucleotides: TGCAGTGCCACACAGGGCACCGGGGAGCTGTTTTTT. Translating it yields CSATQGTGELFF.

This clonotype turned up a few times. The chain uses TRBV7-2 and TRBJ1-5; TRBD1 aligns across 8 bases. After removal of 8 bases from V and 2 bases from J, the junction contained 8 bases not matched to a gene. The V gene's germline CDR1 is SGHTA and CDR2 FQGNSA. The CDR3 is 15 amino acids. CDR3 in amino acids: CASRTGPFGNQPQHF. The CDR3, as DNA: TGTGCCAGCCGGACAGGGCCGTTTGGCAATCAGCCCCAGCATTTT.

This clonotype was seen more than once but under ten times. J is TRBJ2-7 and V is TRBV18; D not certain. CDR1 and CDR2 (germline): KGHSH, LQKENI. Trimming took 2 bases from V and 0 from J, leaving 11 bases between them. The CDR3 sequence is 15 residues long. The CDR3: CASSPNPASSYEQYF. CDR3 DNA sequence: TGTGCCAGCTCACCAAACCCGGCATCCTCCTACGAGCAGTACTTC.

This clonotype was picked up a small number of times. J is TRBJ1-2 and V is TRBV4-2; D is undetermined. The CDR3 is 15 amino acids. Germline values: CDR1 LGHNA, CDR2 YNFKEQ. Deletions cut 1 base from V and 5 bases from J, with 14 bases between. CDR3 DNA: TGTGCCAGCAGCCAAGTAGCGACGTCACGGTATGGCTACACCTTC. Translated: CASSQVATSRYGYTF.

V and J are TRBV9 and TRBJ2-7; D remains ambiguous. This CDR3 comprises 16 residues. V lost 0 bases, J lost 4 bases, and 17 bases lay in between. Per germline, CDR1 SGDLS and CDR2 YYNGEE. For the CDR3, the DNA is TGTGCCAGCAGCGTAGGTCTATCCAGCGTCTCATACGAGCAGTACTTC. This codes for CASSVGLSSVSYEQYF.

The chain couples TRBV6-6 to TRBJ2-1; either TRBD1 or TRBD2 may supply D (5 bases each). CDR1 is MNHNY and CDR2 is SVGAGI in the germline V gene (reference sequence). V was clipped by 10 bases and J by 7 bases, with 17 bases between them. The CDR3 runs to 13 residues. The CDR3 DNA is TGTGCCACTCGGGGCCCCTCTCAGAATGAGCAGTTCTTC. It is translated as CATRGPSQNEQFF.

There are a few counts of this clonotype. This rearrangement joins TRBV6-2 or TRBV6-3 to TRBJ2-3; D is unresolved. V lost 6 bases, J lost 5 bases, and 15 bases lay in between. From germline, CDR1 is MNHEY and CDR2 SVGEGT. The CDR3 is 14 residues long. The DNA of the CDR3 is TGTGCCAGCAGCGTAAGAGTGGGGAAAGATACGCAGTATTTT. It codes for CASSVRVGKDTQYF.

This sequence joins TRBV7-9 and TRBJ2-7, with TRBD1 matching 8 bases. Germline V CDR1 and CDR2: SEHNR, FQNEAQ (reference sequence). The CDR3 has 13 amino acids. Trimming at V came to 5 bases and at J to 6 bases, leaving 6 bases not matched to a gene. CDR3 DNA: TGTGCCAGCAGCGTGCAGGGGGCAGGCGAGCAGTACTTC. It codes for CASSVQGAGEQYF.

This chain joins TRBV5-1 and TRBJ2-5, with TRBD1 matching 8 bases. The CDR3 contains 15 residues. Germline V gives CDR1 SGHRS, CDR2 YFSETQ. V lost 2 bases to trimming and J lost 5 bases; unmatched junction nucleotides: 8. This chain's CDR3 is CASSFLQGVEETQYF. The CDR3 coding sequence is TGCGCCAGCAGCTTCCTACAGGGGGTAGAGGAGACCCAGTACTTC.

This clonotype appeared a few times. The chain couples TRBV3-1 to TRBJ1-2; tentative D call: TRBD1 (5 bases). This CDR3 is 15 amino acids long. V was cut by 3 bases and J by 5 bases, with 16 bases left in between. Germline values: CDR1 LGHDT, CDR2 YNNKEL (reference sequence). CDR3 region: CASSHRVQPNYGYTF. In nucleotides, the CDR3 is TGTGCCAGCAGCCACAGGGTCCAACCCAATTATGGCTACACCTTC.

There are a few counts of this clonotype. The chain links TRBV7-9 to TRBJ2-7; TRBD1 matches 8 bases. Germline V gives CDR1 SEHNR, CDR2 FQNEAQ (reference sequence). The J segment lost 5 bases and the V segment lost 1 base, leaving 7 bases of the junction unmatched. The CDR3 contains 15 residues. The CDR3 is CASSLVRTGYDEQYF. CDR3 coding DNA: TGTGCCAGCAGCTTAGTGAGGACAGGGTACGACGAGCAGTACTTC.

This clonotype has more than one count but fewer than ten. This chain connects TRBV18 to TRBJ2-1; D is unclear. The CDR3 runs to 12 residues. With 3 bases removed from V and 12 bases from J, the gap between germline ends came to 12 bases. Germline V gene data show CDR1 as KGHSH and CDR2 as LQKENI. Written as DNA, the CDR3 is TGTGCCAGCTCACCTGACCGAGATAGGCAGTTCTTC. Protein: CASSPDRDRQFF.

This clonotype was counted many times. The V gene is TRBV7-2, the J gene TRBJ2-7; 14 positions match TRBD2. The CDR3 is made up of 19 amino acids. Germline V gene data show CDR1 as SGHTA and CDR2 as FQGNSA. After removal of 4 bases from V and 1 base from J, the junction contained 12 bases not matched to a gene. The CDR3: CASSSTGRGTSGRSYEQYF. The CDR3 DNA reads TGTGCCAGCAGCTCAACCGGGAGGGGGACTAGCGGGAGATCCTACGAGCAGTACTTC.

This clonotype was picked up many times. The CDR3 nucleotides read TGTGCCAGCAGTTACCTTGGACAGGGCGTTGCTGAAGCTTTCTTT. Residues: CASSYLGQGVAEAFF. The chain combines TRBV6-5 with TRBJ1-1, with TRBD1 identical over 8 bases. Germline CDR1 is MNHEY and CDR2 is SVGAGI. CDR3 length: 15 amino acids. V shed 2 bases, J shed 6 bases, and the junction held 8 bases outside the gene matches.